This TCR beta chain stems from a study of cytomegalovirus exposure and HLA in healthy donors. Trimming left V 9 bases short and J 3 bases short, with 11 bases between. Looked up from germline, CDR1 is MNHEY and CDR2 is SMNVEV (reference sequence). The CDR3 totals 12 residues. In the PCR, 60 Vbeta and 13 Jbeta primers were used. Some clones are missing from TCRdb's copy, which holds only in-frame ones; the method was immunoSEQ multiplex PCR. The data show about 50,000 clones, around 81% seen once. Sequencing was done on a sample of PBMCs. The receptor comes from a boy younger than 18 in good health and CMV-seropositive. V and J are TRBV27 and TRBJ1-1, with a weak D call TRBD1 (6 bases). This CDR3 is CASGQTHTEAFF. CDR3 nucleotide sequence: TGTGCCAGTGGACAGACCCACACTGAAGCTTTCTTT.